The 23 T cell receptor beta chains below come from one sample, sequenced in a study of CD8 T cells in Susac syndrome. RNA was extracted with the RNeasy kit, and a quantity of about 0.45 to 1 ug was reverse transcribed using random hexamers. TCRdb reprocessed the immunoSEQ multiplex PCR reads via MiXCR and lists one record per CDR3 protein. The data contain some 65,000 distinct CDR3 sequences, 90% to 95% of them seen just once; the ten biggest clones take up 0.5% to 0.7%. Sequenced material: CD8+ T cells from PBMCs. The receptors were gathered from a human donor with multiple sclerosis.

The chain recombines TRBV13 with TRBJ2-5; D is unresolved. V was clipped by 1 base and J by 5 bases, with 5 bases between them. There are 12 residues in the CDR3. Germline CDR1 and CDR2: PRHDT and FYEKMQ (reference sequence). This CDR3 reads CASSLEVETQYF. For the CDR3, the DNA is TGTGCCAGCAGCTTAGAAGTCGAGACCCAGTACTTC.

This chain links TRBV9 with TRBJ2-1; 8 bases are a match to TRBD2. CDR1 and CDR2 (germline): SGDLS, YYNGEE. After removal of 0 bases from V and 3 bases from J, the junction contained 8 bases not matched to a gene. The CDR3 has 17 amino acids. CDR3 sequence: CASSVDRTSGYYNEQFF. The CDR3 nucleotides read TGTGCCAGCAGCGTAGATAGAACTAGCGGATACTACAATGAGCAGTTCTTC.

In DNA form, the CDR3 reads TGTGCCATCGGTTCGTGGAGCGGGGGGCCCACAGATACGCAGTATTTT. Its translation: CAIGSWSGGPTDTQYF. The gene calls are TRBV10-3 and TRBJ2-3; 9 nucleotides line up with TRBD2. This CDR3 region has 16 residues. Germline V gene data show CDR1 as ENHRY and CDR2 as SYGVKD. The V segment lost 8 bases and the J segment 2 bases; nucleotides outside the gene matches: 11.

As DNA, the CDR3 is TGTGCCAGCAGTGGCCCCGACTATGGCTACACCTTC. Protein: CASSGPDYGYTF. The chain recombines TRBV6-5 with TRBJ1-2; no clear D. V was cut by 5 bases and J by 3 bases, with 7 bases left in between. This CDR3 is built from 12 residues. Per the germline V gene, CDR1 is MNHEY and CDR2 is SVGAGI.

V and J are TRBV7-6 and TRBJ1-5; 8 bases are a match to TRBD1. The CDR3 extends over 15 amino acids. J was trimmed by 4 bases and V by 5 bases; bases with no gene match: 7. CDR1 SGHVS and CDR2 FNYEAQ come from the germline V gene. Written as DNA, the CDR3 is TGTGCCAGCAGCCCGGGACAGGAAATTAATCAGCCCCAGCATTTT. Protein product: CASSPGQEINQPQHF.

This clonotype was counted a single time. The V and J genes are TRBV7-9 and TRBJ2-1; 8 bases are a match to TRBD1. The CDR3 is 15 amino acids. CDR1 is SEHNR, CDR2 FQNEAQ, per germline (reference sequence). The V and J ends lost 5 bases and 3 bases, in that order; junction bases with no gene match: 6. CDR3 nucleotides: TGTGCCAGCAGCCCCAGACAGGGGATCTACAATGAGCAGTTCTTC. Amino acid sequence: CASSPRQGIYNEQFF.

V and J are TRBV27 and TRBJ2-1, with TRBD2 matching over 11 bases. The CDR3 is 14 residues long. Trimming at V came to 7 bases and at J to 7 bases, leaving 6 bases not matched to a gene. From germline, CDR1 is MNHEY and CDR2 SMNVEV (reference sequence). CDR3 bases: TGTGCCAGCATGGGACTAGCGGTGGGGAATGAGCAGTTCTTC. This encodes CASMGLAVGNEQFF.

V and J are TRBV20-1 and TRBJ2-5; 7 bases match TRBD2. Germline values: CDR1 DFQATT, CDR2 SNEGSKA (reference sequence). J lost 5 bases, V lost 0 bases, and 9 bases had no gene match. The CDR3 covers 15 residues. The CDR3 DNA follows: TGCAGTGCTAGAGATCCCACTAGCGTTGGCGAGACCCAGTACTTC. Its protein is CSARDPTSVGETQYF.

In this sample, this clonotype turned up once. The gene calls are TRBV4-3 and TRBJ1-1, with 7 bases fitting TRBD1. Losses at the gene ends were 4 bases for V and 0 bases for J; bases not matched to a gene: 2. This CDR3 spans 14 amino acids. Germline-derived CDR1 and CDR2 are LGHNA and YSLEER. The chain's CDR3 is CASSPGQLNTEAFF. The DNA of the CDR3 is TGCGCCAGCAGCCCGGGACAGTTGAACACTGAAGCTTTCTTT.

The chain recombines TRBV20-1 with TRBJ2-7; either TRBD1 or TRBD2 may supply D (5 bases each). CDR1 and CDR2 from the germline V gene are DFQATT and SNEGSKA (reference sequence). This CDR3 region has 14 residues. The V end lost 3 bases, the J end lost 0 bases, and 12 bases lay between the germline ends. The CDR3 region is CSARTGTSSYEQYF. The CDR3 bases are TGCAGTGCTAGGACCGGGACCAGCTCCTACGAGCAGTACTTC.

This clonotype was seen once. This rearrangement joins TRBV5-4 to TRBJ2-7; 7 bases map to TRBD2. The CDR3 is 15 residues long. After removal of 2 bases from V and 0 bases from J, the junction contained 5 bases not matched to a gene. Germline CDR1 and CDR2: SGHNT and YYREEE (reference sequence). CDR3 nucleotide sequence: TGTGCCAGCAGCTTCGACCGGGGGGTCTCCTACGAGCAGTACTTC. Translation gives CASSFDRGVSYEQYF.

This rearrangement joins TRBV29-1 to TRBJ1-1; D ambiguous. The length of the CDR3 is 10 residues. The germline CDR1 and CDR2 sequences are SQVTM and ANQGSEA. Between the trimmed V and J ends, which lost 4 bases and 6 bases, there was a span of 6 bases. The CDR3 is CSVARAEAFF. For the CDR3, the DNA is TGCAGCGTTGCTCGGGCTGAAGCTTTCTTT.

V gene TRBV27 combines with J gene TRBJ1-5, with TRBD1 identical over 7 bases. The CDR3 covers 15 residues. Trimming removed 0 bases from V and 6 bases from J; junction bases left unmatched: 5. Germline CDR1 MNHEY, CDR2 SMNVEV (reference sequence). CDR3 protein: CASSLSPTGVQPQHF. The CDR3 nucleotides read TGTGCCAGCAGTTTATCACCCACAGGGGTTCAGCCCCAGCATTTT.

The chain has TRBV27 and TRBJ1-4; 8 nucleotides align to TRBD1. Looked up from germline, CDR1 is MNHEY and CDR2 is SMNVEV (reference sequence). There are 14 residues in the CDR3. V lost 2 bases, J lost 7 bases, and 3 bases stayed unmatched. The CDR3 sequence is CASSLAGGREKLFF. CDR3 sequence (DNA): TGTGCCAGCAGTTTAGCAGGGGGCCGTGAAAAACTGTTTTTT. Full variable domain (remainder filled in from reference TRBV27 and TRBJ1-4): EAQVTQNPRYLITVTGKKLTVTCSQNMNHEYMSWYRQDPGLGLRQIYYSMNVEVTDKGDVPEGYKVSRKEKRNFPLILESPSPNQTSLYFCASSLAGGREKLFFGSGTQLSVL.

V usage is TRBV5-1 and J usage is TRBJ2-7, with TRBD1 matching over 7 bases. This CDR3 region has 14 residues. V shed 0 bases and J 0 bases; nucleotides not matched to a gene: 0. Germline V gene sequence: CDR1 SGHRS, CDR2 YFSETQ. The CDR3 coding sequence is TGCGCCAGCAGCTTGGGGGACAGCTCCTACGAGCAGTACTTC. Amino acids: CASSLGDSSYEQYF.

This chain connects TRBV15 to TRBJ2-3; 7 positions match TRBD1. J gave up 3 bases and V 0 bases, and 6 bases lay outside the gene matches. The CDR3 extends over 16 amino acids. The germline V gene has CDR1 LNHNV and CDR2 YYDKDF (reference sequence). CDR3 in amino acids: CATSRDSGTVTDTQYF. The DNA of the CDR3 is TGTGCCACCAGCAGAGATTCGGGGACAGTAACAGATACGCAGTATTTT.

The chain joins TRBV5-1 to TRBJ1-1; 8 nucleotides match TRBD1. The length of the CDR3 is 17 residues. Looked up from germline, CDR1 is SGHRS and CDR2 is YFSETQ. After removal of 1 base from V and 5 bases from J, the junction contained 13 bases not matched to a gene. CDR3 coding DNA: TGCGCCAGCAGCTTGACAAATCAGGGGGCGCCTAGGACTGAAGCTTTCTTT. Translated, it gives CASSLTNQGAPRTEAFF.

This chain links TRBV28 with TRBJ1-4; D might be TRBD1 (6 bases). Trimming took off 5 bases at V and 7 bases at J, with 11 bases between the two ends. Germline assignment: CDR1 MDHEN and CDR2 SYDVKM. The CDR3 consists of 13 residues. The CDR3 coding sequence is TGTGCCAGCAGTCGGGGGCTCGCTGAAAAACTGTTTTTT. This sequence encodes CASSRGLAEKLFF.

The chain recombines TRBV27 with TRBJ1-2; TRBD1 is a possible D gene (6 bases). The CDR3 is 12 residues long. Trimming removed 8 bases from V and 6 bases from J, with 13 bases in between. CDR1 and CDR2 from the germline V gene are MNHEY and SMNVEV (reference sequence). Here the CDR3 reads CASGGHGDGYTF. CDR3 nucleotides: TGTGCCAGCGGGGGACACGGGGATGGCTACACCTTC.

The rearrangement links TRBV2 to TRBJ1-2; D perhaps matches TRBD1 (6 bases). V was shortened by 11 bases and J by 4 bases, with 14 bases between the two germline ends. CDR1 and CDR2 (germline): SNHLY, FYNNEI. CDR3 size: 12 residues. CDR3 in DNA: TGTGCCGGAGCTGGGACACTCTATGGCTACACCTTC. Protein: CAGAGTLYGYTF.

The chain is built from TRBV19 and TRBJ2-7, with 10 nucleotides matching TRBD1. The CDR3 sequence is 13 residues long. Looked up from germline, CDR1 is LNHDA and CDR2 is SQIVND (reference sequence). After removal of 5 bases from V and 6 bases from J, the junction contained 4 bases not matched to a gene. CDR3 sequence (DNA): TGTGCCAGTAGTGCAGGGACAGGGGCCGAGCAGTACTTC. Encoded protein: CASSAGTGAEQYF.

The chain links TRBV28 to TRBJ2-3; D possibly corresponds to TRBD2 (6 bases). CDR3 length equals 14 residues. V was cut by 2 bases and J by 5 bases, with 11 bases left in between. CDR1 is MDHEN and CDR2 is SYDVKM in the germline V gene. CDR3 in amino acids: CASSLAGSQDTQYF. In DNA, the CDR3 is TGTGCCAGCAGTTTAGCGGGGTCCCAAGATACGCAGTATTTT.

This clonotype was detected only once. V gene TRBV19 combines with J gene TRBJ1-1; D remains ambiguous. The V end was cut by 3 bases, the J end by 0 bases, with 11 bases between. CDR1 and CDR2 (germline): LNHDA, SQIVND (reference sequence). The CDR3 consists of 15 residues. CDR3 sequence reads: CASSIYRGMNTEAFF. CDR3 nucleotides: TGTGCCAGTAGTATTTATCGCGGTATGAACACTGAAGCTTTCTTT. Looking up the rest from reference TRBV19 and TRBJ1-1 gives the full variable domain: DGGITQSPKYLFRKEGQNVTLSCEQNLNHDAMYWYRQDPGQGLRLIYYSQIVNDFQKGDIAEGYSVSREKKESFPLTVTSAQKNPTAFYLCASSIYRGMNTEAFFGQGTRLTVV.